The present T cell receptor (beta chain) was sequenced within a study of blood T cells in healthy people across ages. A note on this clonotype: What it recognizes is unknown.

This CDR3 region has 13 residues. Trimming stripped 6 bases from V and 11 bases from J, with 19 bases between. Combining a sample-barcoded 5' primer with a J-beta primer mix, a second PCR ran for roughly 7 to 12 cycles. TCRdb independently ran MiXCR on the 5' RACE reads; one entry per CDR3 protein. In the table there are a few hundred thousand distinct CDR3 sequences, about 49% of which are singletons. Study-wide points: Conclusively comparing naive with antigen-experienced cells was impossible with unsorted PBMCs. The long-lived group displayed more naive CD4+ cells, plus higher diversity, than the aged donors did. Diversity estimates from one million T cells were considered underestimates.

The chain joins TRBV12-3 or TRBV12-4 to TRBJ2-5; D is perhaps TRBD2 (6 bases). This TCR was recovered from a man aged 55 to 70 in good health. The sequenced sample was blood. The CDR3 DNA reads as TGTGCCAGCAGCGGGACTGAATTATACGGGCAGTACTTC. This translates into CASSGTELYGQYF.